These 5 T cell receptor beta chains were all obtained from the same sample, sequenced in a study of cytomegalovirus exposure and HLA in healthy donors. Primers for the PCR totalled 60 Vbeta and 13 Jbeta. The table came from immunoSEQ multiplex PCR; TCRdb's copy has only in-frame clones and leaves some out. The sample shows 130,000 or so clones, around 83% of them seen only once. Sequenced: PBMCs. These TCRs come from a woman between 18 and 29 years old in good health and CMV-seropositive.

This clone was seen once. The CDR3 sequence: CASSQAGGGYGYTF. CDR3 coding DNA: TGCGCCAGCAGCCAAGCCGGGGGTGGCTATGGCTACACCTTC. The chain links TRBV4-1 to TRBJ1-2, with D perhaps matching TRBD1 (5 bases). The V gene's germline CDR1 is MGHRA and CDR2 YSYEKL. This CDR3 region has 14 residues. Trimming pared 1 base from V and 4 bases from J, leaving 10 bases between.

This chain links TRBV5-6 with TRBJ2-2; a possible D gene is TRBD1 (6 bases). The CDR3 runs to 15 residues. V gave up 4 bases and J gave up 3 bases, with 13 bases separating them. CDR1 and CDR2 (germline): SGHDT, YYEEEE. The CDR3 nucleotides read TGTGCCAGCAGCACGTTCAGGGGCTACACCGGGGAGCTGTTTTTT. Translation: CASSTFRGYTGELFF.

The chain couples TRBV28 to TRBJ2-1; D gene ambiguous. V dropped 3 bases and J dropped 4 bases, with 10 bases sitting between them. The CDR3 contains 14 residues. Germline CDR1 is MDHEN and CDR2 is SYDVKM. For the CDR3, the DNA is TGTGCCAGCAGTTTGACCCCAGGTTACAATGAGCAGTTCTTC. This gives the protein CASSLTPGYNEQFF.

This sequence joins TRBV5-1 and TRBJ2-7; 8 positions agree with TRBD1. The germline V gene has CDR1 SGHRS and CDR2 YFSETQ. The CDR3 sequence is 14 residues long. Trimming removed 3 bases from V and 5 bases from J; junction bases left unmatched: 7. The CDR3 DNA follows: TGCGCCAGCAGCTCAGGACAGGGAATGAACGAGCAGTACTTC. Translated: CASSSGQGMNEQYF.

V is TRBV10-1 and J is TRBJ2-1; tentative D call: TRBD2 (6 bases). Trimming took 5 bases from V and 8 from J, leaving 16 bases between them. The CDR3 totals 14 residues. CDR1 and CDR2 (germline): WNHNN, SYGVQD (reference sequence). This CDR3 reads CASSRTSPLDEQFF. The CDR3 DNA is TGCGCCAGCAGTCGTACTAGCCCGTTGGATGAGCAGTTCTTC.